These 5 T cell receptor beta chains came from one sample sequenced in a study of blood T cell repertoires in COVID-19. Measured with immunoSEQ multiplex PCR; TCRdb has only the in-frame clones, and not every one. The sample holds 250,000 or so clones, just under 90% seen once. The sample taken for sequencing was PBMCs or T cells enriched from blood (not recorded which). The receptors stem from a woman in her twenties or thirties with acute COVID-19.

The CDR3 protein is CASSQTSGRVYEQYF. The CDR3 region has the DNA TGTGCCAGCAGTCAGACTAGCGGGAGGGTCTACGAGCAGTACTTC. The chain has TRBV28 and TRBJ2-7; the match to TRBD2 covers 14 bases. Germline V gene lookup returns CDR1 MDHEN and CDR2 SYDVKM. The CDR3 extends over 15 amino acids. With 5 bases clipped from V and 3 bases from J, the junction kept 3 bases outside the gene matches.

The count of this clone is one. The J gene is TRBJ1-2, the V gene TRBV5-6; D not resolved. The CDR3 has 16 amino acids. V lost 0 bases, J lost 3 bases, and 15 bases lay in between. The germline V gene encodes CDR1 SGHDT and CDR2 YYEEEE. CDR3: CASSLDRTIPYYGYTF. The CDR3 nucleotides are TGTGCCAGCAGCTTGGATCGCACAATACCCTACTATGGCTACACCTTC.

The chain combines TRBV19 with TRBJ1-1, with 8 bases identical to TRBD1. CDR1 is LNHDA and CDR2 is SQIVND in the germline V gene (reference sequence). V lost 0 bases, J lost 4 bases, and 10 bases stayed unmatched. This CDR3 spans 17 amino acids. CDR3 sequence reads: CASSIDWGQAARTEAFF. The CDR3 nucleotides are TGTGCCAGTAGTATAGATTGGGGACAGGCTGCGCGCACTGAAGCTTTCTTT.

The gene calls are TRBV9 and TRBJ2-2, with 9 nucleotides matching TRBD1. Germline V gene lookup returns CDR1 SGDLS and CDR2 YYNGEE. The length of the CDR3 is 17 residues. After removal of 0 bases from V and 2 bases from J, the junction contained 5 bases not matched to a gene. CDR3 sequence: CASSVVPGQGNTGELFF. For the CDR3, the DNA is TGTGCCAGCAGCGTAGTCCCGGGACAGGGTAACACCGGGGAGCTGTTTTTT.

The chain carries TRBV18 and TRBJ2-3, with D uncertain. Trimming removed 0 bases from V and 6 bases from J, with 16 bases in between. The CDR3 runs to 16 residues. Germline values: CDR1 KGHSH, CDR2 LQKENI. The CDR3 sequence is CASSPPNPTSRDTQYF. In DNA form, the CDR3 reads TGTGCCAGCTCACCACCGAATCCTACCTCCCGGGATACGCAGTATTTT.